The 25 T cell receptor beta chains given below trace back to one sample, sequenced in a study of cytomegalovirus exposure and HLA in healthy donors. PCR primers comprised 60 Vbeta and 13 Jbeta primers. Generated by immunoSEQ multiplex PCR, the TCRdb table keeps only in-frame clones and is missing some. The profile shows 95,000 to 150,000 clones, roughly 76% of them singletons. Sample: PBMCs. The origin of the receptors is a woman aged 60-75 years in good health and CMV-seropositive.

DNA of the CDR3: TGTGCCACCGATAGGAGCGCCACTGGGGCCAACGTCCTGACTTTC. Protein product: CATDRSATGANVLTF. The V and J genes are TRBV6-5 and TRBJ2-6; no clear D gene. Per the germline V gene, CDR1 is MNHEY and CDR2 is SVGAGI. V was trimmed by 10 bases and J by 2 bases, leaving 15 bases between them. This CDR3 has 15 amino acids.

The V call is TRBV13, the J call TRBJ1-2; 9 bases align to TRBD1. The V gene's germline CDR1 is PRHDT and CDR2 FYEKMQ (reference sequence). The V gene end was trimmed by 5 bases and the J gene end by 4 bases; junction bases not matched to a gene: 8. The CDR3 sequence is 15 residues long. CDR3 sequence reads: CASSRTGEVRYGYTF. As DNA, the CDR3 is TGTGCCAGCAGCAGGACAGGGGAGGTACGCTATGGCTACACCTTC.

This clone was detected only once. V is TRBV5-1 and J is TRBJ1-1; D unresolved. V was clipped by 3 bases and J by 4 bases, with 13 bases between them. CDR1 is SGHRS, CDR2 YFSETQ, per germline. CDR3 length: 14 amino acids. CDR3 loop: CASSSSREPTEAFF. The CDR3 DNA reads TGCGCCAGCAGCTCCTCACGGGAGCCCACTGAAGCTTTCTTT.

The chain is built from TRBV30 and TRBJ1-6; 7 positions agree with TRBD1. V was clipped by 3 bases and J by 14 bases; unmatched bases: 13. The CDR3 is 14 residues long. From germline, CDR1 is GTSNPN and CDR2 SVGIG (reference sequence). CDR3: CAWSAGQPNSALHF. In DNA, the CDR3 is TGTGCCTGGAGCGCGGGACAGCCGAATTCGGCCCTCCACTTT.

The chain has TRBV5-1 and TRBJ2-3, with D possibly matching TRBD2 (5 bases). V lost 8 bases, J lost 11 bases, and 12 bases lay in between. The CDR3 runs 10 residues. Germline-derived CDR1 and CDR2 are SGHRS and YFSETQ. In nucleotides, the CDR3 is TGCGCCAGACGGCGCGGAGGGCAGTATTTT. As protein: CARRRGGQYF.

In nucleotides, the CDR3 is TGTGCCAGCAGCTTTGGCAGTTCCTACAATGAGCAGTTCTTC. This gives the protein CASSFGSSYNEQFF. This chain links TRBV11-2 with TRBJ2-1, with no clear D. Germline V gene sequence: CDR1 SGHAT, CDR2 FQNNGV. Trimming took off 3 bases at V and 1 base at J, with 7 bases between the two ends. This CDR3 contains 14 residues.

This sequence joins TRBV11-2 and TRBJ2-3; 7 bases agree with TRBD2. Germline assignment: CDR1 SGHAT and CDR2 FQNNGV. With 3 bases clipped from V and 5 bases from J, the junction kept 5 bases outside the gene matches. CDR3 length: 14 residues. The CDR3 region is CASSFRTSKDTQYF. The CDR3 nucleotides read TGTGCCAGCAGCTTTCGGACTAGTAAAGATACGCAGTATTTT.

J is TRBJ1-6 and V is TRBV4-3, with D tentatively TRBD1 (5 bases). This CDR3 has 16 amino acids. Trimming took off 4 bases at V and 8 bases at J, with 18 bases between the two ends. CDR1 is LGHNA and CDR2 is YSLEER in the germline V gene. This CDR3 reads CASSPGSDGWDSPLHF. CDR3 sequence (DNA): TGCGCCAGCAGCCCAGGGTCGGATGGATGGGATTCACCCCTCCACTTT.

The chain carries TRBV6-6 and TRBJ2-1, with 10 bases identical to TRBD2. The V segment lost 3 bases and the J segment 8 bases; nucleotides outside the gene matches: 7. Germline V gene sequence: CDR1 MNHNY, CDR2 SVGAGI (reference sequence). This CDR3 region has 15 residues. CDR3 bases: TGTGCCAGCAGTTATCCTAGCGGGAGAAGGGATGAGCAGTTCTTC. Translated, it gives CASSYPSGRRDEQFF.

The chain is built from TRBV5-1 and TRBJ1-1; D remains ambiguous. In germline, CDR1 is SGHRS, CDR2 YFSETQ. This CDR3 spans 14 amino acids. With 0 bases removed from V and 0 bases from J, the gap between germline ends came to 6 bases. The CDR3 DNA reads TGCGCCAGCAGCTTGGGGGCGCTGAACACTGAAGCTTTCTTT. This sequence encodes CASSLGALNTEAFF.

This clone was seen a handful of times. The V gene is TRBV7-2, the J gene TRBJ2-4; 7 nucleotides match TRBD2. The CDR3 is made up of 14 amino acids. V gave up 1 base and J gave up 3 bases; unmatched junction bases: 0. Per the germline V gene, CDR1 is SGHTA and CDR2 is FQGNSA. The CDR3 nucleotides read TGTGCCAGCAGCTTAGGGACTAGCAAAAACATTCAGTACTTC. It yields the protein CASSLGTSKNIQYF.

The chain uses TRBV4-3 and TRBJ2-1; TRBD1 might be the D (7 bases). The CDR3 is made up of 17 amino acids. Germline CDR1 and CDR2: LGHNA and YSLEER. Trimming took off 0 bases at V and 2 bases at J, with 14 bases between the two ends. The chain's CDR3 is CASSQDPGGRPYNEQFF. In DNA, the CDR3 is TGCGCCAGCAGCCAAGATCCAGGGGGGCGCCCCTACAATGAGCAGTTCTTC.

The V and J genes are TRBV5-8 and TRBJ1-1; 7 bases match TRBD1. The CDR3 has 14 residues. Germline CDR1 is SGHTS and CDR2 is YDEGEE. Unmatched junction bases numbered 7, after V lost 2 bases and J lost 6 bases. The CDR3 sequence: CASSFGDRVAEAFF. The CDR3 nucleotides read TGTGCCAGCAGCTTTGGCGACAGGGTCGCTGAAGCTTTCTTT.

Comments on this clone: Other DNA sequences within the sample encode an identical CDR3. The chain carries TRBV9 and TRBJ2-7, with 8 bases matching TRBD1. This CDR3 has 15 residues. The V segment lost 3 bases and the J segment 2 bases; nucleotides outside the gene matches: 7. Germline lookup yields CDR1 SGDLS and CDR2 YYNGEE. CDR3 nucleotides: TGTGCCAGCAGCGCCCGAGGGACAGGTACCTACGAGCAGTACTTC. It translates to CASSARGTGTYEQYF.

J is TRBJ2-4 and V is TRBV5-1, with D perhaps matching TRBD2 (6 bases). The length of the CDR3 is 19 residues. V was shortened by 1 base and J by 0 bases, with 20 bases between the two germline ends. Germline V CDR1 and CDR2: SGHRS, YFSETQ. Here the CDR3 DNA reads TGCGCCAGCAGCTTGATTCTTTTGGGAGGCAGTAGAGCCAAAAACATTCAGTACTTC. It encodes CASSLILLGGSRAKNIQYF. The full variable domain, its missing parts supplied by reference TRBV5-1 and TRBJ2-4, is KAGVTQTPRYLIKTRGQQVTLSCSPISGHRSVSWYQQTPGQGLQFLFEYFSETQRNKGNFPGRFSGRQFSNSRSEMNVSTLELGDSALYLCASSLILLGGSRAKNIQYFGAGTRLSVL.

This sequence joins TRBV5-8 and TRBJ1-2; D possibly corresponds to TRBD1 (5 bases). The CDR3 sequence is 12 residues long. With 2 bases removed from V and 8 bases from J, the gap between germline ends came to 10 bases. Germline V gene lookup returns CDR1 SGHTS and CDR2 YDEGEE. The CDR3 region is CASSFRVSGYTF. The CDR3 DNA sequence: TGTGCCAGCAGCTTCAGGGTTAGCGGCTACACCTTC. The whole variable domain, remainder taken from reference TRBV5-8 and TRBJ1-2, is EAGVTQSPTHLIKTRGQQATLRCSPISGHTSVYWYQQALGLGLQFLLWYDEGEERNRGNFPPRFSGRQFPNYSSELNVNALELEDSALYLCASSFRVSGYTFGSGTRLTVV.

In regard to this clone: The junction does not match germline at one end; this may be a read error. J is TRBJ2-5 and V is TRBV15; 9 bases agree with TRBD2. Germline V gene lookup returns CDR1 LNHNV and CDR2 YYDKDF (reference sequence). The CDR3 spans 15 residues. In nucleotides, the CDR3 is TGTGCCACCAGCAGAGAGACTAGCGGCCAAGAGGCCCAGTACTTC. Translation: CATSRETSGQEAQYF.

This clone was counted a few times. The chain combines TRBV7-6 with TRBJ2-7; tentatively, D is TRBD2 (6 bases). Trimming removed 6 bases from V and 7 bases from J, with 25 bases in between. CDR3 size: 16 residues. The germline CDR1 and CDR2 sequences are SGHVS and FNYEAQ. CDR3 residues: CASSSPQNYGTGEQYF. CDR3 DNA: TGTGCCAGCAGTAGTCCCCAGAATTATGGGACTGGAGAGCAGTACTTC.

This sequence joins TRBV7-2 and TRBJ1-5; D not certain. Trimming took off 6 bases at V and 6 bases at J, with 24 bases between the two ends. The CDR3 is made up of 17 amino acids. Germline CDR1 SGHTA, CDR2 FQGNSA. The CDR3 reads CASRLSGAVGSGQPQHF. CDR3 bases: TGTGCCAGCAGACTTAGCGGAGCCGTAGGGTCGGGTCAGCCCCAGCATTTT. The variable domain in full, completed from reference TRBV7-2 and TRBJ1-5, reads GAGVSQSPSNKVTEKGKDVELRCDPISGHTALYWYRQSLGQGLEFLIYFQGNSAPDKSGLPSDRFSAERTGGSVSTLTIQRTQQEDSAVYLCASRLSGAVGSGQPQHFGDGTRLSIL.

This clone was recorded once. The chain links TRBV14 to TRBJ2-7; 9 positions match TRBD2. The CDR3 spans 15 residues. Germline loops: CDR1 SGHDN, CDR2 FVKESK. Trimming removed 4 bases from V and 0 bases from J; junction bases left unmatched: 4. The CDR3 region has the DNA TGTGCCAGCAGCCTATCTAGCGGGAACTCCTACGAGCAGTACTTC. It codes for CASSLSSGNSYEQYF. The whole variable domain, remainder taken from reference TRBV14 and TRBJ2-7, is EAGVTQFPSHSVIEKGQTVTLRCDPISGHDNLYWYRRVMGKEIKFLLHFVKESKQDESGMPNNRFLAERTGGTYSTLKVQPAELEDSGVYFCASSLSSGNSYEQYFGPGTRLTVT.

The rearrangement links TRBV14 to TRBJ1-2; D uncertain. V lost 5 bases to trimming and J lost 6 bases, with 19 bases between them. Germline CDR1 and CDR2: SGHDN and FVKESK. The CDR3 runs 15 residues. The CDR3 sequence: CASSNDRLLTDGYTF. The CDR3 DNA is TGTGCCAGCAGCAATGACCGGTTGCTAACAGATGGCTACACCTTC.

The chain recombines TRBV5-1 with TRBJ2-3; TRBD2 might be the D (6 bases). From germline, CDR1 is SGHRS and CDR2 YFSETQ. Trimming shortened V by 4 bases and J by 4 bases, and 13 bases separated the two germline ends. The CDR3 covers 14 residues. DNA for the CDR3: TGCGCCAGCAGCCCGGGGACTGTATCAGATACGCAGTATTTT. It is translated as CASSPGTVSDTQYF.

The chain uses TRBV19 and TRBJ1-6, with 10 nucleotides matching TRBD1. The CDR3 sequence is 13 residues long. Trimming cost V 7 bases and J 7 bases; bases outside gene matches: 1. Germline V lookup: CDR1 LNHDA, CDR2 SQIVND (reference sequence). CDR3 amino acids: CASMDRGNSPLHF. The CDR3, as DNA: TGTGCCAGTATGGACAGGGGGAATTCACCCCTCCACTTT.

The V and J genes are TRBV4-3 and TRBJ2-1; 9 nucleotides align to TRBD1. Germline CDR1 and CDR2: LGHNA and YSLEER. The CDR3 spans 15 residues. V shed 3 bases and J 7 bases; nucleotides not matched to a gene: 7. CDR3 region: CASSHGTGSVNEQFF. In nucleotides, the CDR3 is TGCGCCAGCAGCCACGGGACAGGGAGTGTTAATGAGCAGTTCTTC.

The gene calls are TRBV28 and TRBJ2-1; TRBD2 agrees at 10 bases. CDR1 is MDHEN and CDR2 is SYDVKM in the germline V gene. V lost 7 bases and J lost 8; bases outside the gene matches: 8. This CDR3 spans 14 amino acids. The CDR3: CASIPGTSADEQFF. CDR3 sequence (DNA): TGTGCCAGCATCCCCGGGACTAGCGCGGATGAGCAGTTCTTC. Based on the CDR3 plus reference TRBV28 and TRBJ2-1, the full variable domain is DVKVTQSSRYLVKRTGEKVFLECVQDMDHENMFWYRQDPGLGLRLIYFSYDVKMKEKGDIPEGYSVSREKKERFSLILESASTNQTSMYLCASIPGTSADEQFFGPGTRLTVL.